The present T cell receptor (beta chain) was sequenced within a study of OX40 agonist ivuxolimab in advanced cancers. In the study overall: Ivuxolimab, an antibody acting as an agonist of OX40 (CD134), was used to treat patients. Patients received ivuxolimab, an intravenous treatment, every 2 weeks at 0.01 to 10 mg/kg.

Germline V gene lookup returns CDR1 WSHSY and CDR2 SAAADI. Losses at the gene ends were 0 bases for V and 3 bases for J; bases not matched to a gene: 1. The CDR3 contains 14 residues. Assay used: immunoSEQ multiplex PCR; TCRdb lists only in-frame clones, some missing. The data hold about 56,000 clones, with about 90% observed a single time. This TCR was sampled from an adult with an advanced solid tumor such as melanoma, head and neck, liver or kidney cancer. Here the sequenced sample was CD4+ or CD8+ T cells sorted from blood, taken in a trial of the OX40 agonist ivuxolimab. This chain joins TRBV10-2 and TRBJ2-7; 8 nucleotides line up with TRBD2. CDR3 amino acids: CASSESGTSYEQYF. CDR3 DNA: TGCGCCAGCAGTGAGTCGGGGACTAGCTACGAGCAGTACTTC.